The rows below give T cell receptor beta chains drawn from one sample of a study of blood T cells in healthy people across ages. TCRdb re-derived calls from the 5' RACE reads in MiXCR, one entry per CDR3 protein. The table shows about 650,000 distinct CDR3 sequences, with approximately 31% occurring only once. The sequenced sample consisted of blood. Receptors originate from a woman aged 80 or older in good health. Each CDR3 is given with its conserved first and last residue. The order of the fields is J gene, clone size, D gene, CDR3 length, V gene, CDR3 protein, CDR3 DNA. D genes are given only for firm matches. The listing skips clone size in some rows; elsewhere it reads once, few, many or a size class.

>TRBJ2-3|many|.|13|TRBV7-3
CASSIPPVDTQYF
TGTGCCAGCAGCATCCCCCCCGTCGATACGCAGTATTTT
>TRBJ2-4|many|.|15|TRBV12-3/TRBV12-4
CASRPALGAKNIQYF
TGTGCCAGCAGGCCCGCGTTGGGTGCCAAAAACATTCAGTACTTC
>TRBJ1-6|.|.|14|TRBV7-2
CASSLRDAGSPLHF
TGTGCCAGCAGTTTAAGAGACGCCGGTTCACCCCTCCACTTT
>TRBJ1-4|.|.|16|TRBV4-2
CASSQGVASANEKLFF
TGTGCCAGCAGCCAAGGGGTGGCCAGTGCTAATGAAAAACTGTTTTTT
>TRBJ2-3|many|.|16|TRBV9
CASSVGGRFFTDTQYF
TGTGCCAGCAGCGTCGGGGGCCGATTTTTCACAGATACGCAGTATTTT
>TRBJ1-2|.|.|11|TRBV6-1
CASSEDGGYTF
TGTGCCAGCAGTGAAGACGGTGGCTACACCTTC
>TRBJ2-3|many|TRBD2|15|TRBV4-2
CASSQAGGASDTQYF
TGTGCCAGCAGCCAAGCCGGGGGGGCATCAGATACGCAGTATTTT
>TRBJ2-7|many|.|15|TRBV7-9
CASSPVRTRSYEQYF
TGTGCCAGCAGCCCAGTGAGGACAAGATCCTACGAGCAGTACTTC
>TRBJ2-7|many|TRBD1|13|TRBV5-5
CASSWGQGYEQYF
TGTGCCAGCAGCTGGGGACAGGGCTACGAGCAGTACTTC
>TRBJ2-1|many|.|16|TRBV6-2/TRBV6-3
CASSIPFRTDYNEQFF
TGTGCCAGCAGTATCCCCTTCAGGACAGACTACAATGAGCAGTTCTTC
>TRBJ1-2|.|.|13|TRBV6-1
CASSGQRNYGYTF
TGTGCCAGCAGTGGACAGAGGAACTATGGCTACACCTTC